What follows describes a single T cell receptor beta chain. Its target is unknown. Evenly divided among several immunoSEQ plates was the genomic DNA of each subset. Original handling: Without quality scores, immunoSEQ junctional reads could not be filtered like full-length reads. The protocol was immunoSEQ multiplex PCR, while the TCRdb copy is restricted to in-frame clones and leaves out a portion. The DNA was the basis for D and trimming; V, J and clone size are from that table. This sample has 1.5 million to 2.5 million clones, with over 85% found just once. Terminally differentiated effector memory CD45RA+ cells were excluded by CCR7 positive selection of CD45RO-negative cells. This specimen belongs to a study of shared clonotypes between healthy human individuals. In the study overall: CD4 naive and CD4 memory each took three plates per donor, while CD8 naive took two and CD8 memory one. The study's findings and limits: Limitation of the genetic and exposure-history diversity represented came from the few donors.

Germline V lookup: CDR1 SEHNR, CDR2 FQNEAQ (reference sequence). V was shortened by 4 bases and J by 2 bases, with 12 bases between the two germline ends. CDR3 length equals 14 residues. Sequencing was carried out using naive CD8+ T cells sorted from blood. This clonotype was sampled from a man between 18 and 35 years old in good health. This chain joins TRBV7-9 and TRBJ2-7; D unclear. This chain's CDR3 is CASSSQLPAYEQYF. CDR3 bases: TGTGCCAGCAGCTCTCAGCTGCCCGCCTACGAGCAGTACTTC.